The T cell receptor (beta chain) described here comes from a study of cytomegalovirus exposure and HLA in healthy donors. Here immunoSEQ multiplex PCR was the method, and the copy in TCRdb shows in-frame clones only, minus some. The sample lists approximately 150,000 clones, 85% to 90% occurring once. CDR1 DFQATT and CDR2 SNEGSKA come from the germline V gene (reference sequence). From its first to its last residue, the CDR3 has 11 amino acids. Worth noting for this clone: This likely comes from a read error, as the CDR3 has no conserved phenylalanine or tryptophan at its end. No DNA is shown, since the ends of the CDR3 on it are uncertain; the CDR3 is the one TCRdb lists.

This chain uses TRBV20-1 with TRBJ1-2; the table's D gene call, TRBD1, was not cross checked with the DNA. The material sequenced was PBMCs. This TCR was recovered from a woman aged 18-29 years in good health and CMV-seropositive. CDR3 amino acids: CSARDGDREFV.